The source of this T cell receptor beta chain is a study of beta chain features in type 1 diabetes. Study-level points and caveats: People with Type 1 diabetes carried modestly yet significantly shorter TCRB CDR3s in all four CD4+ subsets. The naive, central memory and Treg TCRB repertoires showed an apparent similarity that was greater among patients than among healthy donors.

For this clone: Its target is not known.

Every isolated RNA sample was fully reverse transcribed, so sequencing captured expressed TCRB transcripts. Mean read depth for naive, central memory and regulatory T cell samples was 3.5 million or so reads. TCRdb's table, derived via immunoSEQ multiplex PCR, lists solely in-frame clones and lacks some. Of 95,000 to 150,000 clones detected, around 15% appear once; the ten largest clones hold about 2.5%. The CDR3 is 13 residues long. Unmatched junction bases numbered 5, after V lost 6 bases and J lost 5 bases. Germline V gene lookup returns CDR1 SQVTM and CDR2 ANQGSEA. Sorting that relied on CD45RO/CCR7/CD25/CD127/CD95/CD27 yielded CD4+ naive, central memory, regulatory and stem cell-like memory cells. Each sorted population was over 98% pure.

Sequenced material: central memory CD4+ T cells from blood. The chain couples TRBV29-1 to TRBJ2-3, with 10 nucleotides matching TRBD2. The TCR was taken from a man aged 30-40 years with type 1 diabetes. The CDR3 nucleotides are TGCAGCGTGACAGCGGGGGGGCGAGATACGCAGTATTTT. Translated, it gives CSVTAGGRDTQYF.